This entry lists 16 T cell receptor beta chains sequenced from one sample in a study of PD-L1 blockade in urothelial cancer. This table comes from immunoSEQ multiplex PCR, and its TCRdb copy is limited to in-frame clones, with some not included. The repertoire holds around 42,000 clones, with 81% as singletons. The material was PBMCs, obtained around atezolizumab (anti-PD-L1) treatment. All receptors derive from a man in his 70s with urothelial cancer.

This rearrangement joins TRBV2 to TRBJ1-1; D is possibly TRBD1 (6 bases). V was shortened by 6 bases and J by 1 base, with 12 bases between the two germline ends. The germline CDR1 and CDR2 sequences are SNHLY and FYNNEI. This CDR3 has 14 amino acids. CDR3 sequence: CASRQQGRNTEAFF. The CDR3 DNA sequence: TGTGCCAGCAGGCAACAGGGAAGGAACACTGAAGCTTTCTTT.

The chain employs TRBV5-1 and TRBJ1-2; 11 positions agree with TRBD1. Trimming removed 4 bases from V and 4 bases from J; junction bases left unmatched: 6. Germline loops: CDR1 SGHRS, CDR2 YFSETQ. The CDR3 is 15 residues long. CDR3 DNA: TGCGCCAGCAGCCGAGATGGACAGGGGGCCTATGGCTACACCTTC. Translation: CASSRDGQGAYGYTF.

This clone was picked up one time. V is TRBV29-1 and J is TRBJ1-3; D uncertain. Germline values: CDR1 SQVTM, CDR2 ANQGSEA. Trimming took 0 bases from V and 4 from J, leaving 10 bases between them. This CDR3 is built from 14 residues. The CDR3 coding sequence is TGCAGCGTTGAAGAGGCCAGGCCGGGAAACACCATATATTTT. This encodes CSVEEARPGNTIYF.

The chain recombines TRBV7-6 with TRBJ1-1, with D hard to call. V lost 2 bases, J lost 3 bases, and 13 bases lay in between. The V gene's germline CDR1 is SGHVS and CDR2 FNYEAQ. The CDR3 sequence is 15 residues long. CDR3 protein: CASSLSVGADTEAFF. CDR3 nucleotides: TGTGCCAGCAGCTTAAGCGTGGGTGCGGACACTGAAGCTTTCTTT.

The gene calls are TRBV5-1 and TRBJ2-1; possible D gene TRBD2, 5 bases. This CDR3 has 17 amino acids. CDR1 and CDR2 (germline): SGHRS, YFSETQ. V lost 2 bases to trimming and J lost 2 bases, with 17 bases between them. CDR3 nucleotide sequence: TGCGCCAGCAGCTTCATGGATGGAGGACGTACCTACAATGAGCAGTTCTTC. Its translation: CASSFMDGGRTYNEQFF.

The chain carries TRBV10-3 and TRBJ2-6; 8 bases are shared with TRBD1. The CDR3 is made up of 17 amino acids. V shed 6 bases and J 3 bases; nucleotides not matched to a gene: 10. CDR1 and CDR2 (germline): ENHRY, SYGVKD. This chain's CDR3 is CAIREGSGGFGANVLTF. The CDR3 DNA sequence: TGTGCCATCAGGGAAGGGTCAGGGGGCTTTGGGGCCAACGTCCTGACTTTC.

This rearrangement joins TRBV5-4 to TRBJ2-1, with TRBD2 as a possible D gene (6 bases). CDR3 size: 15 residues. V was clipped by 4 bases and J by 2 bases, with 13 bases between them. Germline-derived CDR1 and CDR2 are SGHNT and YYREEE (reference sequence). The CDR3 loop reads CASSLEGGTYNEQFF. For the CDR3, the DNA is TGTGCCAGCAGCCTCGAGGGCGGGACCTACAATGAGCAGTTCTTC. Filled out from reference TRBV5-4 and TRBJ2-1, the complete variable domain reads ETGVTQSPTHLIKTRGQQVTLRCSSQSGHNTVSWYQQALGQGPQFIFQYYREEENGRGNFPPRFSGLQFPNYSSELNVNALELDDSALYLCASSLEGGTYNEQFFGPGTRLTVL.

This clone showed up just once. This rearrangement joins TRBV5-4 to TRBJ2-2, with a weak D call TRBD2 (6 bases). Germline CDR1 and CDR2: SGHNT and YYREEE (reference sequence). V lost 6 bases, J lost 4 bases, and 19 bases lay in between. This CDR3 has 16 residues. CDR3 sequence reads: CASTTLGGGSTGELFF. CDR3 in DNA: TGTGCCAGCACCACATTGGGGGGAGGAAGCACCGGGGAGCTGTTTTTT.

This clone was seen a handful of times. The chain recombines TRBV27 with TRBJ1-5; no clear D gene. This CDR3 contains 14 residues. Germline assignment: CDR1 MNHEY and CDR2 SMNVEV (reference sequence). The V gene lost 5 bases and the J gene lost 1 base, with 9 bases spanning the gap. The CDR3 DNA is TGTGCCAGCAGTACCGAGTCCAGCAATCAGCCCCAGCATTTT. Protein sequence: CASSTESSNQPQHF.

This clone appeared a single time. The chain carries TRBV29-1 and TRBJ2-7; 7 nucleotides agree with TRBD1. This CDR3 comprises 13 residues. Looked up from germline, CDR1 is SQVTM and CDR2 is ANQGSEA. J lost 7 bases, V lost 2 bases, and 8 bases had no gene match. The chain's CDR3 is CSVEYDRAREQYF. As DNA, the CDR3 is TGCAGCGTTGAATACGACAGGGCGAGGGAGCAGTACTTC.

V gene TRBV15 combines with J gene TRBJ2-1, with TRBD2 matching over 8 bases. CDR1 is LNHNV and CDR2 is YYDKDF in the germline V gene (reference sequence). V dropped 2 bases and J dropped 6; count of bases not matched to a gene: 18. The CDR3 consists of 19 residues. CDR3 in amino acids: CATSRRPVAGRGNTNEQFF. DNA of the CDR3: TGTGCCACCAGCAGAAGACCAGTAGCGGGAAGAGGGAACACCAATGAGCAGTTCTTC. The full variable domain, its missing parts supplied by reference TRBV15 and TRBJ2-1, is DAMVIQNPRYQVTQFGKPVTLSCSQTLNHNVMYWYQQKSSQAPKLLFHYYDKDFNNEADTPDNFQSRRPNTSFCFLDIRSPGLGDTAMYLCATSRRPVAGRGNTNEQFFGPGTRLTVL.

This CDR3 is CASSRGGPRGTEQYF. The CDR3 DNA sequence: TGTGCCAGCAGCAGGGGGGGCCCTCGGGGGACCGAGCAGTACTTC. The chain has TRBV5-5 and TRBJ2-7, with D perhaps TRBD2 (7 bases). The V end was cut by 4 bases, the J end by 6 bases, with 20 bases between. CDR3 length: 15 amino acids. The germline CDR1 and CDR2 sequences are SGHKS and YYEKEE (reference sequence).

The V call is TRBV7-8, the J call TRBJ2-5; no clear D gene. In germline, CDR1 is SGHVS, CDR2 FQNEAQ. V lost 2 bases to trimming and J lost 5 bases, with 6 bases between them. This CDR3 is 12 amino acids long. CDR3 in DNA: TGTGCCAGCAGCTTATCAGCGGAGACCCAGTACTTC. This translates into CASSLSAETQYF.

This clone has more than one count but fewer than ten. The chain employs TRBV5-1 and TRBJ2-1, with 10 bases lining up with TRBD2. Germline loops: CDR1 SGHRS, CDR2 YFSETQ. The CDR3 sequence is 15 residues long. Unmatched junction bases numbered 4, after V lost 4 bases and J lost 3 bases. The CDR3 nucleotides are TGCGCCAGCAGCATCAGACTAGCGGGCTACAATGAGCAGTTCTTC. This sequence encodes CASSIRLAGYNEQFF.

This chain connects TRBV7-2 to TRBJ2-2, with a possible D match to TRBD1 (5 bases). The germline V and J ends were trimmed by 5 bases and 3 bases, with 13 bases remaining between them. CDR1 is SGHTA, CDR2 FQGNSA, per germline. The CDR3 loop spans 15 amino acids. CDR3 region: CASSPPTADTGELFF. In nucleotides, the CDR3 is TGTGCCAGCAGCCCTCCGACAGCCGACACCGGGGAGCTGTTTTTT.

The gene calls are TRBV10-3 and TRBJ1-1, with 11 positions matching TRBD1. Trimming at V came to 5 bases and at J to 1 base, leaving 3 bases not matched to a gene. Germline assignment: CDR1 ENHRY and CDR2 SYGVKD. CDR3 size: 15 residues. CDR3 in amino acids: CAISSGQGGNTEAFF. DNA for the CDR3: TGTGCCATCAGTTCGGGACAGGGGGGGAACACTGAAGCTTTCTTT.